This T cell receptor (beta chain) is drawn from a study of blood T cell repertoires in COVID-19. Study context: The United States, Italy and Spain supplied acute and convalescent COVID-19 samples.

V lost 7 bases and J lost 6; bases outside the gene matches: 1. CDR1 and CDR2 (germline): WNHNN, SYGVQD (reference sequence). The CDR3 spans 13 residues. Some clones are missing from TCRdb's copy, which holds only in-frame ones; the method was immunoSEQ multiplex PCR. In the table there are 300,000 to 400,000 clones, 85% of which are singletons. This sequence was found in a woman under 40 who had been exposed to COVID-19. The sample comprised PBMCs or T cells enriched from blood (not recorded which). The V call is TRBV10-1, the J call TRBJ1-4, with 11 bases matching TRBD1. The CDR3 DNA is TGCGCCAGCACGGGACAGGGGGATGAAAAACTGTTTTTT. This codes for CASTGQGDEKLFF.